The entry below describes one T cell receptor beta chain. This may stem from a read error, because a much larger clone lies one nucleotide away. The sample comes from a study of shared clonotypes between healthy human individuals. This CDR3 contains 20 residues. Germline CDR1 is MGHRA and CDR2 is YSYEKL. The ends lost 3 bases at V and 4 bases at J; junction bases unmatched: 14. Some clones are missing from TCRdb's copy, which holds only in-frame ones; the method was immunoSEQ multiplex PCR. The sample consists of approximately 510,000 clones, about four fifths of them appearing once. The V and J genes are TRBV4-1 and TRBJ2-3, with 15 bases aligning to TRBD2. This clonotype was obtained from a woman aged 40 to 49 in good health. Some clones in this sample may be carry-over from other donors' samples. Sequencing was carried out using PBMCs. This chain's CDR3 is CASSQPIGLAGGPGSDTQYF. For the CDR3, the DNA is TGCGCCAGCAGCCAGCCCATCGGACTAGCGGGAGGGCCAGGCTCAGATACGCAGTATTTT.